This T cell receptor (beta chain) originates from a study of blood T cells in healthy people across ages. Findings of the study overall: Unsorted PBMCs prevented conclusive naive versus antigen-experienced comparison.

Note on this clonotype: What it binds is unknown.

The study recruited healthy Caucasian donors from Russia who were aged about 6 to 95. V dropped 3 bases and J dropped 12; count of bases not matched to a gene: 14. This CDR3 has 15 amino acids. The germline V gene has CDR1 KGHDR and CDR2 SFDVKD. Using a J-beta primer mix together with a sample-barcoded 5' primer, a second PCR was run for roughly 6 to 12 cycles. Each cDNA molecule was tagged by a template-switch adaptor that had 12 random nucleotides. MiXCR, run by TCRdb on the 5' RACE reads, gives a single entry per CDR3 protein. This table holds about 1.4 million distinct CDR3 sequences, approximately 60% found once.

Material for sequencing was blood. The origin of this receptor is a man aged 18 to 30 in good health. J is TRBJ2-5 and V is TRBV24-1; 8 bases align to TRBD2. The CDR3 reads CATSDPSGGVKGKYF. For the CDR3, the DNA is TGTGCCACCAGTGATCCAAGCGGGGGCGTGAAAGGAAAGTACTTC.